These 11 T cell receptor beta chains share one sample of origin, sequenced in a study of blood T cell repertoires in COVID-19. Method: immunoSEQ multiplex PCR; TCRdb's copy keeps in-frame clones and lacks some. The sample records approximately 260,000 clones, roughly four fifths being singletons. The sequencing input was peripheral blood. The origin of the receptors is an older woman with active or convalescent COVID-19.

The DNA of the CDR3 is TGTGCCAGCAGCTCGGGACTAGCGGTCACAGATACGCAGTATTTT. Its translation is CASSSGLAVTDTQYF. The chain employs TRBV7-3 and TRBJ2-3; 11 bases fit TRBD2. V was clipped by 4 bases and J by 2 bases; unmatched bases: 2. CDR1 and CDR2 (germline): SGHTA, FQGTGA. The CDR3 covers 15 residues.

This clone showed up just once. The chain links TRBV2 to TRBJ2-7; D might be TRBD2 (5 bases). CDR1 is SNHLY and CDR2 is FYNNEI in the germline V gene. V lost 10 bases, J lost 0 bases, and 10 bases lay in between. The CDR3 runs to 12 residues. CDR3 nucleotides: TGTGCCACCTCCCGGGACTCCTACGAGCAGTACTTC. This gives the protein CATSRDSYEQYF.

This rearrangement joins TRBV12-3 or TRBV12-4 to TRBJ1-3; the D gene is possibly TRBD1 (5 bases). The CDR3 is 13 amino acids. With 6 bases removed from V and 0 bases from J, the gap between germline ends came to 6 bases. This CDR3 is CASRTASGNTIYF. The DNA for the CDR3 is TGTGCCAGCAGGACAGCCTCTGGAAACACCATATATTTT.

The chain combines TRBV27 with TRBJ1-4, with TRBD1 matching 7 bases. The CDR3 sequence is 13 residues long. The ends lost 6 bases at V and 4 bases at J; junction bases unmatched: 2. Germline V CDR1 and CDR2: MNHEY, SMNVEV (reference sequence). CDR3 bases: TGTGCCAGCAGGCGACAGGGTAATGAAAAACTGTTTTTT. Translated, it gives CASRRQGNEKLFF.

The chain combines TRBV6-5 with TRBJ1-6; D is ambiguous. Germline CDR1 is MNHEY and CDR2 is SVGAGI. There are 13 residues in the CDR3. Trimming cost V 8 bases and J 10 bases, with 15 bases left between them. CDR3 DNA sequence: TGTGCCAGCGGACGCGGGGAAGACTCACCCCTCCACTTT. This translates into CASGRGEDSPLHF.

The chain links TRBV30 to TRBJ1-1; possible D gene TRBD1, 6 bases. Trimming took 0 bases from V and 0 from J, leaving 8 bases between them. CDR1 and CDR2 from the germline V gene are GTSNPN and SVGIG (reference sequence). CDR3 length: 14 amino acids. The CDR3 DNA sequence: TGTGCCTGGAGTGTAGGGACACTGAACACTGAAGCTTTCTTT. This translates into CAWSVGTLNTEAFF.

DNA for the CDR3: TGTGCCAGCAGCCCGGACCCGGGACAGGGTGCCTACGAGCAGTACTTC. Protein product: CASSPDPGQGAYEQYF. The J gene is TRBJ2-7, the V gene TRBV7-9; 9 bases are shared with TRBD1. V gave up 5 bases and J gave up 2 bases; unmatched junction bases: 10. Per germline, CDR1 SEHNR and CDR2 FQNEAQ (reference sequence). There are 16 residues in the CDR3.

As to this clone: The germline gene is not matched at one end of the junction; a read error may be the cause. CDR3 residues: CASSSNSEAFF. The CDR3 DNA reads TGTGCCAGCAGCTCAAACAGTGAAGCTTTCTTT. The gene calls are TRBV7-9 and TRBJ1-1; D remains unclear. This CDR3 has 11 amino acids. From germline, CDR1 is SEHNR and CDR2 FQNEAQ (reference sequence).

The DNA for the CDR3 is TGTGCCAGCAGCCTATTGGGAGGGGAGAACTATGGCTACACCTTC. It encodes CASSLLGGENYGYTF. The chain links TRBV6-6 to TRBJ1-2, with D possibly TRBD1 on 5 matching bases. CDR1 MNHNY and CDR2 SVGAGI come from the germline V gene (reference sequence). CDR3 size: 15 residues. Trimming took 6 bases from V and 2 from J, leaving 16 bases between them.

This chain uses TRBV9 with TRBJ2-3, with D unresolved. The V gene lost 0 bases and the J gene lost 0 bases, with 8 bases spanning the gap. This CDR3 is 15 amino acids long. Germline V lookup: CDR1 SGDLS, CDR2 YYNGEE. This CDR3 reads CASSVDLTSTDTQYF. The CDR3 bases are TGTGCCAGCAGCGTAGACCTAACTAGCACAGATACGCAGTATTTT.

The chain is built from TRBV12-3 or TRBV12-4 and TRBJ2-5; no reliable D call. This CDR3 has 13 residues. V lost 3 bases to trimming and J lost 5 bases, with 10 bases between them. The CDR3 DNA follows: TGTGCCAGCAGTTTGAGCGCTCCGGAGACCCAGTACTTC. It yields the protein CASSLSAPETQYF.